This T cell receptor (beta chain) comes out of a study of T-cell reconstitution after alpha-beta-depleted transplantation in children. Study conclusions and caveats: Among T cells one year after transplant, newly produced cells accounted for most counts and diversity.

V was trimmed by 2 bases and J by 0 bases, leaving 11 bases between them. The CDR3 is 16 residues long. Germline assignment: CDR1 MNHEY and CDR2 SVGAGI. It was with unique molecular identifiers that the TCRbeta library was prepared. TCRdb itself ran the PCR reads through MiXCR, one entry per CDR3 protein. Of about 420,000 distinct CDR3 sequences listed, under 20% are singletons. The count of this clonotype is one. The antigen remains unidentified. This TCR derives from a boy younger than two who had a stem cell transplant for Wiskott-Aldrich syndrome, so the T cells may come from the graft donor. This sample comprised PBMCs, mostly from graft donor cells, obtained 360 days after TCRalphabeta/CD19-depleted stem cell transplant. The chain uses TRBV6-5 and TRBJ1-3; D unresolved. Written as DNA, the CDR3 is TGTGCCAGCAGTTACACGGGCGCGAGCTCTGGAAACACCATATATTTT. Its translation: CASSYTGASSGNTIYF.